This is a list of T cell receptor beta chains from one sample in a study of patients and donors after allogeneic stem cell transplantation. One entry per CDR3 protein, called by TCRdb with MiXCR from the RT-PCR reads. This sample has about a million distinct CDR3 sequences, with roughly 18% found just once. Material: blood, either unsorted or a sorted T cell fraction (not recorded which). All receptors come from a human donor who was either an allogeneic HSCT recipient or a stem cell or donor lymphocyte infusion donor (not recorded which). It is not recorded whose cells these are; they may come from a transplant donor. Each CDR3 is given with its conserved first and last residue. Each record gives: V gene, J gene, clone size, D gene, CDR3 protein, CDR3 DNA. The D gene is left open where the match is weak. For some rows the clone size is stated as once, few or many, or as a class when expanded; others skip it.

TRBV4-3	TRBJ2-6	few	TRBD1	CASSQGQGYAGANVLTF	TGCGCCAGCAGCCAAGGACAGGGGTACGCTGGGGCCAACGTCCTGACTTTC
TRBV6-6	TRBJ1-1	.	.	CASNTLGPTEAFF	TGTGCCAGCAACACGCTCGGACCTACTGAAGCTTTCTTT
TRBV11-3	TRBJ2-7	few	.	CASSLFQRSTAYEQYF	TGTGCCAGCAGCTTATTTCAGAGGAGCACGGCCTACGAGCAGTACTTC
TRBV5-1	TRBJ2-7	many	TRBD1	CASSLGGQGFYEQYF	TGCGCCAGCAGTCTCGGGGGACAGGGTTTTTACGAGCAGTACTTC
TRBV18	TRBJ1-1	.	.	CASSPNPTEGNTEAFF	TGTGCCAGCTCACCTAACCCGACGGAGGGAAACACTGAAGCTTTCTTT
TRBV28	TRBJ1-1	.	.	CASSPGVMVYTEAFF	TGTGCCAGCAGCCCAGGGGTGATGGTATACACTGAAGCTTTCTTT
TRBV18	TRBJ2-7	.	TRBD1	CASSPPGQVNYEQYF	TGTGCCAGCTCACCACCCGGACAGGTGAACTACGAGCAGTACTTC
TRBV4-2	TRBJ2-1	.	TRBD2	CASSHPVAGGTYNEQFF	TGTGCCAGCAGCCACCCCGTAGCGGGGGGAACCTACAATGAGCAGTTCTTC
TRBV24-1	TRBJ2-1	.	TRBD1	CATSDFPGQGANEQFF	TGTGCCACCAGTGATTTCCCGGGACAGGGGGCGAATGAGCAGTTCTTC
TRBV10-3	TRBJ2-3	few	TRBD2	CAISGGSGSMTDTQYF	TGTGCCATCAGTGGTGGTAGCGGGAGTATGACAGATACGCAGTATTTT
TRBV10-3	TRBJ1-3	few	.	CAITGGNTIYF	TGTGCCATTACAGGGGGAAACACCATATATTTT
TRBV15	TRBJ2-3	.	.	CATSRSGSTDTQYF	TGTGCCACCTCCCGGTCGGGTAGCACAGATACGCAGTATTTT
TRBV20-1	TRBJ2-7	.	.	CSARARDSLYEQYF	TGCAGTGCTAGAGCCCGAGACTCACTCTACGAGCAGTACTTC
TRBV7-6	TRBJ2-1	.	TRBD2	CASSLGSGGLNEQFF	TGTGCCAGCAGCTTAGGTAGCGGGGGGCTCAATGAGCAGTTCTTC
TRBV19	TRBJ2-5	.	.	CASSPLAGRTPQETQYF	TGTGCCAGTAGTCCCCTGGCGGGGCGCACCCCCCAAGAGACCCAGTACTTC
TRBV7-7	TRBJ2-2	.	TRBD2	CASSLVLAGVTGELFF	TGTGCCAGCAGCTTAGTGCTAGCGGGAGTGACCGGGGAGCTGTTTTTT
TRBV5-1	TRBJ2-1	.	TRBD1	CASTPDRGILSYNEQFF	TGCGCCAGTACTCCAGACAGGGGTATCCTCTCCTACAATGAGCAGTTCTTC
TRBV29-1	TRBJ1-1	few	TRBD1	CSYTAMGQFRGVTEAFF	TGCAGCTACACGGCCATGGGACAGTTCAGAGGGGTCACTGAAGCTTTCTTT
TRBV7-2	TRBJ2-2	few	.	CASSLLGRTGELFF	TGTGCCAGCAGCTTATTGGGGAGGACCGGGGAGCTGTTTTTT
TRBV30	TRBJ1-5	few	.	CAWSVLGKLNQPQHF	TGTGCCTGGAGTGTACTAGGGAAACTCAATCAGCCCCAGCATTTT
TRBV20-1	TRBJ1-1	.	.	CSAFGPWNTEAFF	TGCAGTGCTTTCGGGCCTTGGAACACTGAAGCTTTCTTT
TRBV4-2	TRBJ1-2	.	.	CASSQDLSRDYGYTF	TGTGCCAGCAGCCAAGATCTAAGCAGGGACTATGGCTACACCTTC
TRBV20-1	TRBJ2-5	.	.	CSASSLPGETQYF	TGCAGTGCTAGTTCCCTACCCGGGGAGACCCAGTACTTC
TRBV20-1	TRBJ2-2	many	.	CSAPPGGPTTGELFF	TGCAGTGCTCCGCCGGGGGGCCCTACCACCGGGGAGCTGTTTTTT
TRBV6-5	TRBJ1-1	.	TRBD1	CASSYSSQGNTEASF	TGTGCCAGCAGTTACTCCTCACAGGGGAACACTGAAGCTTCCTTT
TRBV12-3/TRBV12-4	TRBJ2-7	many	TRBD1	CASRDRGEYEQYF	TGTGCCAGCAGGGACAGGGGCGAATACGAGCAGTACTTC
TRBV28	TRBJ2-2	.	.	CASSFGGIGGTGELFF	TGTGCCAGCAGTTTCGGCGGGATAGGGGGCACCGGGGAGCTGTTTTTT
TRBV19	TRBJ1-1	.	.	CASSSPSEAFF	TGTGCCAGTAGTTCTCCATCTGAAGCTTTCTTT
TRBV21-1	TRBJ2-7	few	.	CASSTRLGEIVHEQYF	TGTGCCAGCAGCACGCGCCTAGGGGAAATCGTCCACGAGCAGTACTTC